This is a list of T cell receptor beta chains from one sample in a study of blood T cell repertoires in COVID-19. The assay was immunoSEQ multiplex PCR, and TCRdb's table has in-frame clones only and misses some. Here the sample spans some 120,000 clones, more than 70% being singletons. Sequencing used peripheral blood. The receptors were sampled from a woman in her thirties who had recovered from COVID-19. Each CDR3 is given with its conserved first and last residue. A D gene is named only where the DNA matches it firmly. Size is omitted from some rows. Given values are once, few, many or a class for expanded clones.

>-|-|TRBJ1-5|TRBV6-5
TGTGCCAGCAGTTACTCGGCCCTTGCCAATCAGCCCCAGCATTTT
CASSYSALANQPQHF
>-|-|TRBJ2-1|TRBV11-2
TGTGCCAGCAGCTCCGAGGGCTTGGAGCAGTTCTTC
CASSSEGLEQFF
>few|TRBD2|TRBJ2-2|TRBV6-1
TGTGCCAGCAGTGAACTCGGACTAGCGGACACCGGGGAGCTGTTTTTT
CASSELGLADTGELFF
>-|TRBD1|TRBJ1-2|TRBV6-5
TGTGCCAGCAGCCAAGGACAGGCGGCTAACTATGGCTACACCTTC
CASSQGQAANYGYTF
>-|-|TRBJ2-3|TRBV6-5
TGTGCCAGCAGTTACCCGGGGGACCCTACAGATACGCAGTATTTT
CASSYPGDPTDTQYF
>-|TRBD1|TRBJ1-1|TRBV7-3
TGTGCCAGCAGCTTAACTTTTGAGGGGGCAGTAAGGAACACTGAAGCTTTCTTT
CASSLTFEGAVRNTEAFF
>once|-|TRBJ2-1|TRBV5-1
TGCGCCAGCAGCCCTGGGGACTCCGCAAATGAGCAGTTCTTC
CASSPGDSANEQFF
>once|TRBD1|TRBJ2-1|TRBV10-1
TGCGCCAGCAGCCTGGGACAGGGGGCTGAGCAGTTCTTC
CASSLGQGAEQFF
>-|-|TRBJ1-1|TRBV6-5
TGTGCCAGCAGTTACGAGCGCAGCGAAGCTTTCTTT
CASSYERSEAFF
>-|-|TRBJ1-1|TRBV5-4
TGTGCCAGCAGCCACGGGGGACTTAGCGGCGCTGAAGCTTTCTTT
CASSHGGLSGAEAFF
>-|TRBD2|TRBJ2-5|TRBV19
TGTGCCAGTAACAGCGGGACGGGGGGTCAAGAGACCCAGTACTTC
CASNSGTGGQETQYF
>-|-|TRBJ1-1|TRBV6-5
TGTGCCAGCAGGGCCGCCCTTATCAACACTGAAGCTTTCTTT
CASRAALINTEAFF
>few|TRBD1|TRBJ1-5|TRBV19
TGTGCCAGTAGTATCAACAGGGGGAGAAATCAGCCCCAGCATTTT
CASSINRGRNQPQHF
>-|TRBD1|TRBJ1-1|TRBV2
TGTGCCAGCAGTACCCCCAGGGGGGAGGACACTGAAGCTTTCTTT
CASSTPRGEDTEAFF
>-|-|TRBJ1-4|TRBV15
TGTGCCACCAGCAGAAAGGCCGAGGGAGAAAAACTGTTTTTT
CATSRKAEGEKLFF
>-|TRBD2|TRBJ2-1|TRBV2
TGTGCCAGCAGTCCTGATAGCGGGGTGGAGCAGTTCTTC
CASSPDSGVEQFF
>-|-|TRBJ1-5|TRBV19
TGTGCCAGTAGTATAGATCCCTTCCCCCACGGGAGCCATCAGCCCCAGCATTTT
CASSIDPFPHGSHQPQHF
>-|TRBD2|TRBJ2-7|TRBV9
TGTGCCAGCAGCGTAGGCGGGACTAGCGGCTACGAGCAGTACTTC
CASSVGGTSGYEQYF
>-|TRBD1|TRBJ2-1|TRBV5-1
TGCGCCAGCAGCTCATTCCGGGACAGGAACAATGAGCAGTTCTTC
CASSSFRDRNNEQFF
>-|TRBD2|TRBJ2-7|TRBV18
TGTGCCAGCTCACCCCCGACTAGCGGGGATGCCTACGAGCAGTACTTC
CASSPPTSGDAYEQYF
>few|TRBD2|TRBJ2-2|TRBV9
TGTGCCAGCAGCACTCGACTAGCGGCGACTTCCCCGGGGGAGCTGTTTTTT
CASSTRLAATSPGELFF
>once|-|TRBJ2-7|TRBV21-1
TGTGCCAGCAGCAAGGTCAGGGGGTGGGGGTCCTACGAGCAGTACTTC
CASSKVRGWGSYEQYF
>-|-|TRBJ1-3|TRBV12-3/TRBV12-4
TGTGCCAGCAAATTAGAGCGAGGGCCCCCAGAATATTTT
CASKLERGPPEYF
>few|-|TRBJ1-5|TRBV6-5
TGTGCCAGCAGTTACGGTAGCGGGAGCAATCAGCCCCAGCATTTT
CASSYGSGSNQPQHF
>once|TRBD2|TRBJ2-1|TRBV18
TGTGCCAGCTCATGTGAGTCCGAAGTAGCGGGAGAGAGTGGGGATTGCTCGGATGAGCAGTTCTTC
CASSCESEVAGESGDCSDEQFF
>-|TRBD1|TRBJ2-7|TRBV6-2/TRBV6-3
TGTGCCAGCAGTCCGATCGGGACAGGGGGAGACGAGCAGTACTTC
CASSPIGTGGDEQYF
>-|-|TRBJ2-5|TRBV2
TGTGCCAGCAGTCGATTCGGGGGGCCGGAGACCCAGTACTTC
CASSRFGGPETQYF
>-|-|TRBJ2-1|TRBV27
TGTGCCAGCAGTTTACGGGGGACGTCCTACAATGAGCAGTTCTTC
CASSLRGTSYNEQFF
>-|-|TRBJ2-7|TRBV12-3/TRBV12-4
TGTGCCAGCAGTTCCCCGGGATCCTACGAGCAGTACTTC
CASSSPGSYEQYF
>few|-|TRBJ2-1|TRBV7-7
TGTGCTAGCAGCTTACTACGGCTAGCTGGCTACAATGAGCAGTTCTTC
CASSLLRLAGYNEQFF
>once|-|TRBJ2-7|TRBV27
TGTGCCAGCAGCCATGGCGGGATCGGCTACGAGCAGTACTTC
CASSHGGIGYEQYF
>once|TRBD1|TRBJ2-7|TRBV2
TGTGCCAGCAGTGAAGGGGACAGGGAACGGGAGCAGTACTTC
CASSEGDREREQYF
>-|TRBD1|TRBJ1-1|TRBV9
TGTGCCAGCAGCGTAGGGACAGGTTCTGAAGCTTTCTTT
CASSVGTGSEAFF
>-|TRBD2|TRBJ2-5|TRBV15
TGTGCCACCAGCAGAGGCACTAGCGCTGGTCAGGAGACCCAGTACTTC
CATSRGTSAGQETQYF
>-|TRBD2|TRBJ2-3|TRBV11-3
TGTGCCAGCAGCTCCGGAGCCGGGAGGGATATAGATACGCAGTATTTT
CASSSGAGRDIDTQYF